A single sample gave rise to the 30 T cell receptor beta chains below, sequenced in a study of T-cell reconstitution after alpha-beta-depleted transplantation in children. Unique molecular identifiers tagged the TCRbeta library. TCRdb fed the PCR reads into MiXCR, producing one record per CDR3 protein. The data hold under 140,000 distinct CDR3 sequences, with under 13% observed a single time. Sample: PBMCs from the stem cell graft donor, taken from the stem cell graft. These receptors all stem from a human donor who donated a stem cell graft to a child with acute lymphoblastic leukemia.

This clonotype came up many times. V and J are TRBV24-1 and TRBJ1-2, with 9 nucleotides matching TRBD1. This CDR3 has 17 residues. Per the germline V gene, CDR1 is KGHDR and CDR2 is SFDVKD. V shed 5 bases, J shed 0 bases, and the junction held 9 bases outside the gene matches. The CDR3 region has the DNA TGTGCCACCAGTGGGTTGGACAGGGGTAAAGCTAACTATGGCTACACCTTC. Its protein is CATSGLDRGKANYGYTF.

This clonotype has more than one count but fewer than ten. The rearrangement uses TRBV7-3 and TRBJ1-1, with no clear D. The CDR3 is made up of 15 amino acids. V lost 0 bases, J lost 1 base, and 9 bases lay in between. The germline V gene encodes CDR1 SGHTA and CDR2 FQGTGA. The CDR3 loop reads CASSLTSDWNTEAFF. The CDR3 nucleotides read TGTGCCAGCAGCTTAACTTCGGATTGGAACACTGAAGCTTTCTTT.

Many counts were recorded for this clonotype. The chain couples TRBV5-1 to TRBJ2-5; no clear D gene. V dropped 4 bases and J dropped 5 bases, with 18 bases sitting between them. Germline CDR1 SGHRS, CDR2 YFSETQ. The CDR3 consists of 15 residues. CDR3 loop: CASSLEVELRETQYF. CDR3 nucleotide sequence: TGCGCCAGCAGCCTTGAGGTTGAGCTTCGGGAGACCCAGTACTTC.

At least ten counts were recorded for this clonotype. The gene calls are TRBV9 and TRBJ1-5; tentative D call: TRBD1 (6 bases). Germline lookup yields CDR1 SGDLS and CDR2 YYNGEE. The CDR3 totals 18 residues. Trimming left V 0 bases short and J 7 bases short, with 23 bases between. The CDR3 here is CASSVVEGGEVSKQPQHF. In DNA, the CDR3 is TGTGCCAGCAGCGTAGTAGAGGGGGGGGAAGTTTCCAAGCAGCCCCAGCATTTT.

This clonotype was counted many times. V gene TRBV5-1 combines with J gene TRBJ2-1, with TRBD2 matching 7 bases. The CDR3 is made up of 14 amino acids. V gave up 3 bases and J gave up 7 bases; unmatched junction bases: 7. Germline CDR1 SGHRS, CDR2 YFSETQ. Written as DNA, the CDR3 is TGCGCCAGCAGCTACCCGACTAGCACAAATGAGCAGTTCTTC. Translating gives CASSYPTSTNEQFF.

This clonotype was seen repeatedly, ten times or more. The CDR3 loop reads CASSGTSRDSRRPGELFF. CDR3 sequence (DNA): TGCGCCAGCAGCGGAACTTCGCGGGACAGCCGGCGCCCCGGGGAGCTGTTTTTT. The chain joins TRBV5-1 to TRBJ2-2; D is perhaps TRBD1 (7 bases). Germline CDR1 and CDR2: SGHRS and YFSETQ. The CDR3 loop spans 18 amino acids. Deletions cut 4 bases from V and 6 bases from J, with 25 bases between. The full variable domain, its missing parts supplied by reference TRBV5-1 and TRBJ2-2, is KAGVTQTPRYLIKTRGQQVTLSCSPISGHRSVSWYQQTPGQGLQFLFEYFSETQRNKGNFPGRFSGRQFSNSRSEMNVSTLELGDSALYLCASSGTSRDSRRPGELFFGEGSRLTVL.

This chain joins TRBV10-3 and TRBJ1-1; no clear D gene. The CDR3 covers 15 residues. Deletions cut 6 bases from V and 3 bases from J, with 17 bases between. Per germline, CDR1 ENHRY and CDR2 SYGVKD. CDR3 in amino acids: CAISPGWLRDTEAFF. The CDR3 nucleotides are TGTGCCATCAGCCCTGGGTGGCTCCGGGACACTGAAGCTTTCTTT.

This clonotype showed up many times. The chain links TRBV5-6 to TRBJ2-3, with 8 bases that match TRBD1. There are 12 residues in the CDR3. V lost 5 bases to trimming and J lost 4 bases; unmatched junction nucleotides: 0. The germline V gene has CDR1 SGHDT and CDR2 YYEEEE. This chain's CDR3 is CASRDRADTQYF. CDR3 DNA: TGTGCCAGCAGGGACAGGGCAGATACGCAGTATTTT.

This clonotype was detected only once. Possible read error: a much larger clone is one base away. The J gene is TRBJ1-5, the V gene TRBV6-5, with D unresolved. The CDR3 sequence is 14 residues long. Germline V gene data show CDR1 as MNHEY and CDR2 as SVGAGI. The CDR3 nucleotides are TGTGCCAGCAGTTACTCCCCGGGGAATCAGCCCAAGCATTTT. Translated, it gives CASSYSPGNQPKHF.

This clonotype has ten or more counts. This chain joins TRBV15 and TRBJ1-2; D is unclear. The CDR3 has 17 amino acids. Between the trimmed V and J ends, which lost 4 bases and 8 bases, there was a span of 26 bases. Germline-derived CDR1 and CDR2 are LNHNV and YYDKDF (reference sequence). CDR3 nucleotides: TGTGCCACCAGCACCCGCAACGGCGACTCCCGCCTTCGGGGCTACACCTTC. Translation: CATSTRNGDSRLRGYTF.

The table lists this clonotype with many counts. V and J are TRBV21-1 and TRBJ2-2; the table's D gene call, TRBD1, was not cross checked with the DNA. TRBV21-1 is a known pseudogene. This CDR3 has 17 residues. The CDR3 coding sequence is TGTGCCAGCCGATTATTCGACAGGGGGCTAAACACCGGGGAGCTGTTTTTT. Its translation is CASRLFDRGLNTGELFF.

The table lists this clonotype with many counts. The chain couples TRBV4-2 to TRBJ1-3; D is unclear. Trimming pared 0 bases from V and 0 bases from J, leaving 9 bases between. The CDR3 totals 16 residues. Germline V gene lookup returns CDR1 LGHNA and CDR2 YNFKEQ. CDR3 loop: CASSQDPANSGNTIYF. As DNA, the CDR3 is TGTGCCAGCAGCCAAGATCCGGCCAACTCTGGAAACACCATATATTTT.

As regards this clonotype: Relative to the germline gene, one junction end is altered; a read error may explain this. The V call is TRBV4-2, the J call TRBJ2-1; D call uncertain. Per the germline V gene, CDR1 is LGHNA and CDR2 is YNFKEQ. This CDR3 region has 14 residues. The CDR3 loop reads CAMGPWRHCSPWVF. In nucleotides, the CDR3 is TGTGCCATGGGCCCCTGGCGACACTGCTCCCCGTGGGTCTTC.

This clonotype was seen many times. This rearrangement joins TRBV10-3 to TRBJ2-5; TRBD2 aligns across 7 bases. Trimming at V came to 8 bases and at J to 3 bases, leaving 3 bases not matched to a gene. The CDR3 runs to 12 residues. Looked up from germline, CDR1 is ENHRY and CDR2 is SYGVKD. CDR3 DNA sequence: TGTGCCATCTCGGCGGGGGAAGAGACCCAGTACTTC. The encoded protein is CAISAGEETQYF.

This clonotype appeared many times. V is TRBV27 and J is TRBJ1-4, with 9 nucleotides matching TRBD1. Looked up from germline, CDR1 is MNHEY and CDR2 is SMNVEV (reference sequence). The V segment lost 8 bases and the J segment 4 bases; nucleotides outside the gene matches: 11. There are 16 residues in the CDR3. The CDR3 region has the DNA TGTGCCAGCCGGACAGGGGTTGGTCCAGATAATGAAAAACTGTTTTTT. As protein: CASRTGVGPDNEKLFF.

This clonotype was seen many times. The V call is TRBV15, the J call TRBJ2-1; 7 positions match TRBD1. Germline CDR1 and CDR2: LNHNV and YYDKDF (reference sequence). Losses at the gene ends were 3 bases for V and 4 bases for J; bases not matched to a gene: 6. This CDR3 is 15 amino acids long. The CDR3 spells CATSSYRGQYNEQFF. For the CDR3, the DNA is TGTGCCACCAGCAGTTACAGGGGTCAGTACAATGAGCAGTTCTTC.

This clonotype occurred many times. The chain recombines TRBV5-1 with TRBJ2-5; TRBD1 aligns across 7 bases. V shed 2 bases and J 4 bases; nucleotides not matched to a gene: 5. CDR1 is SGHRS and CDR2 is YFSETQ in the germline V gene. The CDR3 has 14 residues. In DNA, the CDR3 is TGCGCCAGCAGCTTCGGACAGGCGGCAGAGACCCAGTACTTC. This sequence encodes CASSFGQAAETQYF.

Ten or more counts support this clonotype. The J gene is TRBJ1-1, the V gene TRBV6-5; tentative D call: TRBD1 (6 bases). Germline lookup yields CDR1 MNHEY and CDR2 SVGAGI. Trimming removed 4 bases from V and 4 bases from J, with 19 bases in between. The CDR3 totals 16 residues. CDR3 loop: CASSFTKGGAGTEAFF. The CDR3 nucleotides are TGTGCCAGCAGTTTCACCAAGGGGGGCGCGGGCACTGAAGCTTTCTTT.

This clonotype was found many times. This rearrangement joins TRBV12-3 or TRBV12-4 to TRBJ2-7; 14 positions match TRBD2. This CDR3 is built from 15 residues. V shed 6 bases and J 3 bases; nucleotides not matched to a gene: 4. CDR3 region: CASRPGLAGGYEQYF. DNA of the CDR3: TGTGCCAGCAGACCCGGACTAGCGGGAGGCTACGAGCAGTACTTC.

Regarding this clonotype: A much larger clone is a single base away; this may be a read error. The chain joins TRBV6-1 to TRBJ1-5; 12 nucleotides align to TRBD1. This CDR3 is 16 amino acids long. After removal of 7 bases from V and 2 bases from J, the junction contained 6 bases not matched to a gene. Germline-derived CDR1 and CDR2 are MNHNS and SASEGT. Here the CDR3 DNA reads TGTGCCAGCATTCCGGGACAGGGGGCGGGCAATCAGCCCCAGCATTTT. This sequence encodes CASIPGQGAGNQPQHF.

This clonotype came up many times. This chain uses TRBV12-3 or TRBV12-4 with TRBJ1-4; TRBD1 might be the D (5 bases). V shed 4 bases and J shed 8 bases, with 17 bases lying between them. This CDR3 comprises 15 residues. DNA for the CDR3: TGTGCCAGCAGTTACCGGGACGCGTCATGGGAAAAACTGTTTTTT. This sequence encodes CASSYRDASWEKLFF.

This clonotype was observed many times. V and J are TRBV27 and TRBJ1-2; tentative D call: TRBD1 (5 bases). CDR1 and CDR2 (germline): MNHEY, SMNVEV (reference sequence). V was cut by 4 bases and J by 4 bases, with 19 bases left in between. This CDR3 spans 16 amino acids. CDR3 loop: CASSSTQQVGGYGYTF. As DNA, the CDR3 is TGTGCCAGCAGTTCGACTCAACAGGTGGGGGGCTATGGCTACACCTTC.

At least ten counts were recorded for this clonotype. The rearrangement links TRBV4-3 to TRBJ2-7; no clear D. There are 13 residues in the CDR3. V was shortened by 1 base and J by 3 bases, with 7 bases between the two germline ends. Germline-derived CDR1 and CDR2 are LGHNA and YSLEER. CDR3 residues: CASSQGTIYEQYF. The CDR3 coding sequence is TGCGCCAGCAGCCAAGGGACCATCTACGAGCAGTACTTC.

This chain joins TRBV30 and TRBJ1-6; D uncertain. The CDR3 has 15 residues. Per the germline V gene, CDR1 is GTSNPN and CDR2 is SVGIG (reference sequence). Trimming cost V 2 bases and J 5 bases, with 13 bases left between them. The chain's CDR3 is CAWSPTASDNSPLHF. The CDR3 DNA follows: TGTGCCTGGAGTCCCACCGCCTCGGATAATTCACCCCTCCACTTT.

This clonotype appeared a few times. A much larger clone is a single base away; this may be a read error. CDR3 protein: CSSSQASGKETQYF. The CDR3 coding sequence is TGCTCCAGCAGCCAGGCGAGTGGGAAAGAGACCCAGTACTTC. V is TRBV5-1 and J is TRBJ2-5, with no clear D. Germline CDR1 is SGHRS and CDR2 is YFSETQ. The CDR3 contains 14 residues.

This clonotype was found many times. This rearrangement joins TRBV20-1 to TRBJ2-7, with D hard to call. Germline loops: CDR1 DFQATT, CDR2 SNEGSKA (reference sequence). The CDR3 spans 14 residues. V lost 1 base and J lost 2, with 12 bases in between. CDR3 region: CSARGTGSTYEQYF. In DNA, the CDR3 is TGCAGTGCTAGAGGGACGGGCTCAACCTACGAGCAGTACTTC.

Many counts were recorded for this clonotype. The chain uses TRBV29-1 and TRBJ1-5, with D maybe TRBD1 (5 bases). Germline V CDR1 and CDR2: SQVTM, ANQGSEA. CDR3 length equals 13 residues. Deletions cut 4 bases from V and 7 bases from J, with 14 bases between. This CDR3 is CSVAQQESQPQHF. The CDR3 DNA reads as TGCAGCGTTGCACAACAGGAGAGCCAGCCCCAGCATTTT.

The chain has TRBV7-3 and TRBJ2-2; 9 bases map to TRBD2. V dropped 4 bases and J dropped 5; count of bases not matched to a gene: 11. Per the germline V gene, CDR1 is SGHTA and CDR2 is FQGTGA. The CDR3 has 17 residues. The CDR3 nucleotides are TGTGCCAGCAGCTCCACCAGCGGGAGGTATCAGACCGGGGAGCTGTTTTTT. It yields the protein CASSSTSGRYQTGELFF.

This clonotype has ten or more counts. This rearrangement joins TRBV7-6 to TRBJ1-6, with 9 bases identical to TRBD1. Germline CDR1 and CDR2: SGHVS and FNYEAQ. V was clipped by 1 base and J by 7 bases; unmatched bases: 5. The CDR3 runs 16 residues. The CDR3 DNA is TGTGCCAGCAGCTTAGGACGGACAGGGGTGAATTCACCCCTCCACTTT. It yields the protein CASSLGRTGVNSPLHF.

Ten or more counts support this clonotype. The rearrangement links TRBV20-1 to TRBJ1-4, with TRBD1 as a possible D gene (5 bases). This CDR3 is 15 amino acids long. From germline, CDR1 is DFQATT and CDR2 SNEGSKA (reference sequence). V was trimmed by 6 bases and J by 2 bases, leaving 16 bases between them. This CDR3 is CSAWRGPRTNEKLFF. The CDR3 DNA sequence: TGCAGTGCGTGGAGGGGCCCGAGGACTAATGAAAAACTGTTTTTT.